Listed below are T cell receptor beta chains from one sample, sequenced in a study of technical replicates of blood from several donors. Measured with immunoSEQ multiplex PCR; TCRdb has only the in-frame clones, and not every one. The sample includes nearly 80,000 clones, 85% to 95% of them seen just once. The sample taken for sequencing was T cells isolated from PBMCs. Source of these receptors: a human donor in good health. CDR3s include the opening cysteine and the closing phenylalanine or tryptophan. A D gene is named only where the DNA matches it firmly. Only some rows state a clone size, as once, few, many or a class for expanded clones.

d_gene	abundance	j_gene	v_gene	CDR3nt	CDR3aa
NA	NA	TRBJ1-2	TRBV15	TGTGCCACCAGCACTGGACAGACAACCAATGGCTACACCTTC	CATSTGQTTNGYTF
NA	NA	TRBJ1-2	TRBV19	TGTGCCAGTAGTATAGATCAGGGATTTGGCTACACCTTC	CASSIDQGFGYTF
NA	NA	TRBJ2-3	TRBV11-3	TGTGCCAGCAGCTTAAGGTCCGGTCAGGGCGCAGATACGCAGTATTTT	CASSLRSGQGADTQYF
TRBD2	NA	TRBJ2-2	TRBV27	TGTGCCAGCAGTTTAGCGGGAGTACACACCGGGGAGCTGTTTTTT	CASSLAGVHTGELFF
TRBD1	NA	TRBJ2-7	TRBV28	TGTGCCAGCAGTTGGACAGGGGGCTATATCCACGAGCAGTACTTC	CASSWTGGYIHEQYF
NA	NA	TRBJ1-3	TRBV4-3	TGCGCCAGCAGCCATCTCTACGACGCAGGCCCTGGAAACACCATATATTTT	CASSHLYDAGPGNTIYF
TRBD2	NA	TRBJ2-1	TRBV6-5	TGTGCCAGCAGTTACTCGGGACTAGCGGCTAATGAGCAGTTCTTC	CASSYSGLAANEQFF
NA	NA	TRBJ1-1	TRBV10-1	TGCGCCAGCAGTCGAGCAGGGATAGACGCTGAAGCTTTCTTT	CASSRAGIDAEAFF
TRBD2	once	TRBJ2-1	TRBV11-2	TGTGCCAGCAGCTCCCCCGGATGGCTAGCGGGAGCCAATGAGCAGTTCTTC	CASSSPGWLAGANEQFF
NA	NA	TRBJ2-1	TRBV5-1	TGCGCCAGCAGCCCGAGGGGGGGCCGGGGCAATGAGCAGTTCTTC	CASSPRGGRGNEQFF
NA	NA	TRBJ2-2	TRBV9	TGTGCCAGCAGCGTTCTAGCCGGGGAGCTGTTTTTT	CASSVLAGELFF
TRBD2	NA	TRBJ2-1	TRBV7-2	TGTGCCAGCAGCTTAGGGACTAGCTACAATGAGCAGTTCTTC	CASSLGTSYNEQFF
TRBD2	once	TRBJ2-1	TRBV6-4	TGTGCCAGCAGGGCCCCACCGCTAGCGGGAGAATACTACAATGAGCAGTTCTTC	CASRAPPLAGEYYNEQFF
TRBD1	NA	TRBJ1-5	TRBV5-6	TGTGCCAGCAGCTTGTACAGGGGGCTTTCAGATCAGCCCCAGCATTTT	CASSLYRGLSDQPQHF
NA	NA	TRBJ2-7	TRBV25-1	TGTGCCAGCACCAGAGAGGCAGGGAGGTACGAGCAGTACTTC	CASTREAGRYEQYF
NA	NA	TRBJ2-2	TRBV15	TGTGCCACCAGCAGAGATTCGGGATCCGGGGAGCTGTTTTTT	CATSRDSGSGELFF